This T cell receptor beta chain was found in a study of metastatic and nonmetastatic thyroid tumors (dated by TCRdb to about 2020). About the full investigation: Repertoires from peripheral blood and from tumor or nodule tissue samples of malignant and benign thyroid patients were compared. Points the paper makes about the study in general: In both blood and tumor samples, TCR beta diversity was reported to be significantly higher in malignant tumors than in benign nodules.

Taken from cysteine to phenylalanine, the CDR3 has 11 residues. The only DNA kept is the CDR3, 33 bases in frame from the first base. CDR1 is given as SNHLY and CDR2 as FYNNEI, both from the germline V gene. V is reduced by 6 bases and J by 4 bases, leaving a spacing of 3 bases between them. This clone occurred many times. What antigen it recognizes has not been identified. No much larger clone is present one base from it, and per-base qualities are unavailable. No treatment had been received by any patient before thyroid surgery. Using T-cell receptor beta sequencing, the study looked back at clinical samples from patients collected from the early 2010s to the late 2010s. The protocol used for the library was PCR. TCRdb names Illumina HiSeq 4000 as the instrument used. The TCR beta-chain CDR3 region of each patient was profiled by high-throughput sequencing. The paper's data handling went like this. A classifier to discriminate distant-metastatic papillary thyroid cancer patients was built from CDR3 differences across clinicopathological groups. The Shannon index was used to assess repertoire diversity, and the Morisita-Horn index was used to assess tumor-blood repertoire similarity. TCRdb took the public reads, trimmed them with fastp at Q25, ran MiXCR for clone calling and kept in-frame beta chains. None of the V and J calls come from the authors' own analysis; TCRdb made them. The sample contains some 83,000 clones, under 15% of them found a single time. In total, the top ten clones hold around 9% of the sample.

The sequence was obtained from a female donor with papillary thyroid cancer or a benign thyroid nodule (not recorded which). Some clones in this sample may be carry-over from other donors' samples. The source material was tumor tissue. The receptor chain draws on TRBV2 and TRBJ1-4, with the D segment identity uncertain. The nucleotide sequence reads TGTGCCAGCAGGGGTAATGAAAAACTGTTTTTT. Its protein product is CASRGNEKLFF.